This section outlines one T cell receptor (beta chain) sequence together with its context. This clonotype was observed a handful of times. Its binding antigen is unknown. Per-nucleotide qualities are absent, and no much larger clonotype sits a single base away. The CDR3 goes from the cysteine to the phenylalanine over 14 residues. CDR3 DNA only is kept here, 42 bases in frame from base 1. CDR1 and CDR2 (MGHRA, YSYEKL) derive from the germline V gene. Compared with germline, V lacks 0 bases and J lacks 4 bases; bases without a gene match: 1. This entry comes from a study of T-cell reconstitution after alpha-beta-depleted transplantation in children listed by TCRdb under 2016. For the study in its entirety: The study quantitatively tracked T-cell immune reconstitution after TCRalphabeta/CD19-depleted allogeneic hematopoietic cell transplantation in children using TCR repertoire profiling.

Receptor libraries were prepared by PCR. TCRdb lists the instrument as Illumina HiSeq 2500. TCR libraries were prepared with molecular barcoding, using unique molecular identifiers to normalize TCRbeta repertoire quantification. Through fastp at Q25 and MiXCR, TCRdb rebuilt clones from the public reads, retaining in-frame beta chains. Entries are consolidated by CDR3 protein sequence, retaining the most common genes and DNA. The table for this sample lists around 680,000 distinct CDR3 sequences; roughly 17% of them were counted only once. The ten largest clones capture under 1.2% of the sample. Sequenced material: PBMCs from the stem cell graft donor, taken from the stem cell graft. The sequence derives from a human donor who donated a stem cell graft to a child with acute myeloid leukemia. The sequence joins TRBV4-1 to TRBJ2-3; 7 middle bases align to TRBD2. Read as DNA, the sequence is TGCGCCAGCAGCCAAGAGGGGAGGGCAGATACGCAGTATTTT. Translated, this gives CASSQEGRADTQYF.